This T cell receptor beta chain is drawn from a study of graft-versus-host responses after intestinal transplantation. Study context: The recipients all started with anti-thymocyte globulin induction and then took tacrolimus and steroids for about 3 years.

The repertoire was sequenced with immunoSEQ multiplex PCR; TCRdb's copy has only in-frame clones and lacks some. The sample lists approximately 49,000 clones, roughly 90% occurring once. As for this clone: Its antigen is unidentified.

CDR3 length equals 18 residues. V shed 0 bases and J shed 1 base, with 17 bases lying between them. From germline, CDR1 is LGHNA and CDR2 YNFKEQ. Study-level points and caveats: Early post-transplant HvG declines were associated with peak circulating GvH clone levels. Patients who carried graft-donor T cell macrochimerism also had high graft-versus-host to host-versus-graft clonal ratios in their allografts. GvH clones appeared in recipient marrow, some first in ileum or blood.

The source of this sequence is a human donor who was the organ donor for an intestinal transplant. The chain has TRBV4-2 and TRBJ2-3, with a weak D call TRBD2 (7 bases). The sample here was unstimulated CD4+ T cells sorted from spleen or lymph node cells, taken before transplant. The DNA for the CDR3 is TGTGCCAGCAGCCAAGATGGGGGGGCGGGAGTGCGCACAGATACGCAGTATTTT. Amino acid sequence: CASSQDGGAGVRTDTQYF.